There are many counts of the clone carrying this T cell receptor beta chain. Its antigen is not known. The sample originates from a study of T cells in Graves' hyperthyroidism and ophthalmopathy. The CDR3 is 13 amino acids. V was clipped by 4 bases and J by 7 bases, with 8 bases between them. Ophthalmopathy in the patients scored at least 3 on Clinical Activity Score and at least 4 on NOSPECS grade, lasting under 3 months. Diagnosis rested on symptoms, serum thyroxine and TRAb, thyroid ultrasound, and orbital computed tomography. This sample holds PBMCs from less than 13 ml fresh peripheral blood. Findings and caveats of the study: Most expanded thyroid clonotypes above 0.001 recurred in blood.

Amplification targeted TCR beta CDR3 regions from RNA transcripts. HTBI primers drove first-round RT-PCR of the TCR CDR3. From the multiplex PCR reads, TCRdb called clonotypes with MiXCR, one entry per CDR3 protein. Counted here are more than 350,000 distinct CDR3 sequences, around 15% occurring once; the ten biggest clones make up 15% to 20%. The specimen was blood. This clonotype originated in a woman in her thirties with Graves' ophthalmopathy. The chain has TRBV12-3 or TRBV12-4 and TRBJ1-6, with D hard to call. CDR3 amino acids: CASSSHLNSPLHF. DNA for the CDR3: TGTGCCAGCAGTTCTCACCTCAATTCACCCCTCCACTTT.